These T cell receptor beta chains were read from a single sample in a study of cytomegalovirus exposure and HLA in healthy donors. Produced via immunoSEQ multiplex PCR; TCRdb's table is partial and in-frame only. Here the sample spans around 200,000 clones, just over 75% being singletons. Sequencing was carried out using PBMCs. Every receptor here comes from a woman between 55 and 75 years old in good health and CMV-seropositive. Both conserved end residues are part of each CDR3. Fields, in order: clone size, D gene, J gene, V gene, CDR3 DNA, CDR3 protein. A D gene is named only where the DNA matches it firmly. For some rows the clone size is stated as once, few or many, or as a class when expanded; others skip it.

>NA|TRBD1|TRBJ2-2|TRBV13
TGTGCCAGCAGATATGCCCGGGGACAGGGTACCGGGGAGCTGTTTTTT
CASRYARGQGTGELFF
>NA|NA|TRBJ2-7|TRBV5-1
TGCGCCAGCAGCTTGGGGGGGCAAGAGCAGTACTTC
CASSLGGQEQYF
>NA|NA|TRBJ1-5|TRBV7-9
TGTGCCAGCAGCTTCGACGGGTTGCAGAATCAGCCCCAGCATTTT
CASSFDGLQNQPQHF
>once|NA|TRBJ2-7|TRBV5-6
TGTGCCAGCAGCAAGGACTCCTACGAGCAGTACTTC
CASSKDSYEQYF
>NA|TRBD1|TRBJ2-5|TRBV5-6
TGTGCCAGCAGCTTACCCGGGACAGGGGGCTTGGAGACCCAGTACTTC
CASSLPGTGGLETQYF
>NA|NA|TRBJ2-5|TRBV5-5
TGTGCCAGCAGCTTGGGCCAGGCCCAAGAGACCCAGTACTTC
CASSLGQAQETQYF
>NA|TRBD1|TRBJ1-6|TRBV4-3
TGCGCCAGCAGCCAAGAAGTTGGGACAGGGTATTCACCCCTCCACTTT
CASSQEVGTGYSPLHF
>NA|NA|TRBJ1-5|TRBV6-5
TGTGCCTTAAAACGACACGACGGCGTGTGTCAGCCCCAGCATTTT
CALKRHDGVCQPQHF
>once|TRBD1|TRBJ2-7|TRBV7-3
TGTGCCAGCAGCTTAGAGACAGGGTCCTCCTACGAGCAGTACTTC
CASSLETGSSYEQYF
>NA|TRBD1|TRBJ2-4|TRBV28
TGTGCCAGCAGGCAAGGACAGGGGAAAAACATTCAGTACTTC
CASRQGQGKNIQYF
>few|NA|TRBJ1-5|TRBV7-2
TGTGCCAGCAGCCTCACGGGTAATCAGCCCCAGCATTTT
CASSLTGNQPQHF
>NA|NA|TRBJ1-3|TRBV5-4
TGTGCCAGCAGCTTTAGTTCCGCCATATATTTT
CASSFSSAIYF
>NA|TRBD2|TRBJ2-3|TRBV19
TGTGCCAGTAGTGGCGGGGGACTAGCGGTCACAGATACGCAGTATTTT
CASSGGGLAVTDTQYF
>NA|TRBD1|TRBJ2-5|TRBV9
TGTGCCAGCGGACGGGGACAGGGAACTTTGGAGACCCAGTACTTC
CASGRGQGTLETQYF
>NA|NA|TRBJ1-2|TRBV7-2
TGTGCGGGGGGGACCCCGGGCATGGGCGGCTACACCTTC
CAGGTPGMGGYTF
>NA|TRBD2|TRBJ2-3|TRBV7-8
TGTGCCAGCAGCCGCGGGACTATATACACAGATACGCAGTATTTT
CASSRGTIYTDTQYF
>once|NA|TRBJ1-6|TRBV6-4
TGTGCCAGCAGTGACTCGGTGGAGGGGCCAGTGCCCCACTTT
CASSDSVEGPVPHF
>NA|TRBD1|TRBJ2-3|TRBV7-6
TGTGCCAGCAGCCCCCGGATAGTGGAGGACAGGGAAGGCACAGATACGCAGTATTTT
CASSPRIVEDREGTDTQYF
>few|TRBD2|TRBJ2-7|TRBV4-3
TGCGCCAGCAGCCAGGAGATAAGCGGGGGGGGAATCTACGAGCAGTACTTC
CASSQEISGGGIYEQYF
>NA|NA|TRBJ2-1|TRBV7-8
TGTGCCAGCAGCTATGGGGGGGCGGGCGAAGAGCAGTTCTTC
CASSYGGAGEEQFF
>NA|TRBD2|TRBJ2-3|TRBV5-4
TGTGCCAGCAGCCCCGGGACTAGCGCTAGCACAGATACGCAGTATTTT
CASSPGTSASTDTQYF
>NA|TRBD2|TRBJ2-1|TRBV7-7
TGTGCCAGCAGCTTAGACCTAGCGGGGGGGCTCAATGAGCAGTTCTTC
CASSLDLAGGLNEQFF
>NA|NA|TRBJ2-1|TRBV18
TGTGCCAGCTCTCAAGCGACTTACAATGAGCAGTTCTTC
CASSQATYNEQFF
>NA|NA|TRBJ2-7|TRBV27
TGTGCCAGCTCCCCCCTGGACAGCCCTACAGAGCAGTACTTC
CASSPLDSPTEQYF
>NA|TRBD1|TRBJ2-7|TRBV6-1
TGTGCCAGCAGGGGGACCGGGACAGGGTACGAGCAGTACTTC
CASRGTGTGYEQYF
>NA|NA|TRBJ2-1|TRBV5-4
TGTGCCAGCAGCTTGGTGGGGGGTGGTGAGCAGTTCTTC
CASSLVGGGEQFF
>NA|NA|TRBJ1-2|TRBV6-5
TGTGCCAGCAGCTATACGACAGGCTTCACCTATGGCTACACCTTC
CASSYTTGFTYGYTF
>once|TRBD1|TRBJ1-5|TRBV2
TGTGCCAGCAGACAACAGGGGTTTAGTCAGCCCCAGCATTTT
CASRQQGFSQPQHF
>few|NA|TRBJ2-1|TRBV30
TGTGCCTGGAGCCTACTGTCCTACAATGAGCAGTTCTTC
CAWSLLSYNEQFF
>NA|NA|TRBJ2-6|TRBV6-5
TGTGCCAGCAGCCGGTCTGGGGCCAACGGCCTGACTTTC
CASSRSGANGLTF
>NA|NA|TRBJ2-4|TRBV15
TGTGCCACCAGCAGAGATCTGACTACAGCCAAAAACATTCAGTACTTC
CATSRDLTTAKNIQYF
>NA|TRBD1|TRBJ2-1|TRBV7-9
TGTGCCAGCAGCTCAGGGACAGGGGGCTTTAACAATGAGCAGTTCTTC
CASSSGTGGFNNEQFF
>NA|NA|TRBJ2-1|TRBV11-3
TGTGCCAGCAGCGCGCAGGTGTCCCCCTCCAATGAGCAGTTCTTC
CASSAQVSPSNEQFF
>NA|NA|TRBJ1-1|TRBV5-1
TGCGCCAGCAGCGGGTCGGGGAGAGGTACTGAAGCTTTCTTT
CASSGSGRGTEAFF
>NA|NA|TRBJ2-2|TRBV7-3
TGTGCCAGCAGCTTTGGCGCTAGATACACCGGGGAGCTGTTTTTT
CASSFGARYTGELFF
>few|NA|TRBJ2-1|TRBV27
TGTGCCAGCAGTTCCCAAAGCCGTCTGAGGCAGTTCTTC
CASSSQSRLRQFF
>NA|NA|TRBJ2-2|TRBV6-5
TGTGCCAGCAGTCCTAGGCTGGGGGGCACCGGGGAGCTGTTTTTT
CASSPRLGGTGELFF
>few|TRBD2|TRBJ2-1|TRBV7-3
TGTGCCAGCAGTCCTACTAGCGGGAGTAACAATGAGCAGTTCTTC
CASSPTSGSNNEQFF
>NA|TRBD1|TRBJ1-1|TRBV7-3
TGTGCCAGCAGCCCAGGGGGAGGTACTGAAGCTTTCTTT
CASSPGGGTEAFF